The clone carrying this T cell receptor (beta chain) was seen many times. This library used roughly 400 ng RNA and molecular barcoded adaptors spanning alpha/delta and beta/gamma chains. TCRdb reprocessed the reads via MiXCR and lists one record per CDR3 protein. This sample has about 60,000 distinct CDR3 sequences; more than 11% occur once, and the top ten carry roughly 45%. The sample comes from a study of read filtering for tumor transcriptome and immune sequencing. In the study overall: Patients were 16 to 20 male and some 13 female, mean age 65.9 years, range roughly 45 to 85. About 8 patients were R-ISS I, around 15 were R-ISS II, more than five were R-ISS III.

Bone marrow was sampled from every patient at the time of active disease. The CDR3 extends over 19 amino acids. The J segment lost 0 bases and the V segment lost 4 bases, leaving 12 bases of the junction unmatched. Germline V gives CDR1 MNHNY, CDR2 SVGAGI (reference sequence). Source material: a population of CD138-negative cells sorted from bone marrow. This TCR was recovered from a donor aged 40 or over with multiple myeloma. The J gene is TRBJ2-3, the V gene TRBV6-6; 11 nucleotides agree with TRBD2. The CDR3 spells CASSSFASGRRGSTDTQYF. As DNA, the CDR3 is TGTGCCAGCAGTTCGTTCGCTAGCGGGAGGCGGGGTAGCACAGATACGCAGTATTTT.